This TCR beta chain appears in the sequencing data of a study of OX40 agonist ivuxolimab in advanced cancers. Data came from immunoSEQ multiplex PCR; TCRdb stores just in-frame clones and leaves some out. The sample lists 68,000 or so clones, 82% occurring once. Details on this clone: As yet, its antigen is unknown.

Patients who had autoimmune disease history or got systemic immunosuppression were left out. Germline assignment: CDR1 SGDLS and CDR2 YYNGEE. Trimming took 4 bases from V and 0 from J; bases not matched to a gene: 4. The CDR3 runs to 15 residues. Study results and limitations: Within 6 weeks, CD4+ and CD8+ blood T cells expanded clonally at 0.1 to 3.0 mg/kg. Nonresponders included some who also had low normalized T-cell clonal expansion. Compared with CD4+, CD8+ T cells on average had more expanded clones.

This chain links TRBV9 with TRBJ2-3; the match to TRBD2 covers 8 bases. The TCR originated in an adult with an advanced solid tumor such as melanoma, head and neck, liver or kidney cancer. The sequencing here drew on CD4+ or CD8+ T cells sorted from blood, taken in a trial of the OX40 agonist ivuxolimab. The CDR3 loop reads CASSTLAGSTDTQYF. As DNA, the CDR3 is TGTGCCAGCAGCACCCTAGCGGGCAGCACAGATACGCAGTATTTT.